What follows is one TCR beta chain and its context. These data come from a study of blood T cell repertoires in COVID-19. This CDR3 is built from 15 residues. Looked up from germline, CDR1 is SGDLS and CDR2 is YYNGEE. Trimming stripped 5 bases from V and 4 bases from J, with 16 bases between. Living in 24 US areas, the participants were between roughly 18 and 90 years of age. Participants' own reports of clinical history determined their cohort assignment. Original processing methods: It was from reference gene primer amplification that nucleated cell counts were estimated. Produced via immunoSEQ multiplex PCR; TCRdb's table is partial and in-frame only. V, J and clone size derive from that table, while D and trimming were established from the DNA sequence. The sample has under 300,000 clones, approximately 85% seen once.

This TCR was recovered from a woman in her forties or fifties who had recovered from COVID-19. The sample comprised PBMCs or T cells enriched from blood (not recorded which). This chain connects TRBV9 to TRBJ1-5; D remains unclear. The CDR3 DNA follows: TGTGCCAGCAGTATAGAGGCAGGAGGGAATCAGCCCCAGCATTTT. Protein product: CASSIEAGGNQPQHF.